The T cell receptor beta chain described here comes from a study of regulatory T cells in long-lasting Graves disease. The germline CDR1 and CDR2 sequences are DFQATT and SNEGSKA (reference sequence). V was trimmed by 1 base and J by 2 bases, leaving 9 bases between them. CDR3 length: 14 residues. Comments on this clonotype: A much bigger clone sits one base away, suggesting this may be a read error.

The TCR beta library used iRepertoire HTBI primers with Arm-PCR amplification of CDR3. MiXCR was run by TCRdb on the multiplex PCR reads, yielding one entry per CDR3 protein. The data hold some 490,000 distinct CDR3 sequences, with around 13% observed a single time. Time point indicated: newly diagnosed GD, antithyroid drugs for less than 3 months. Extracted RNA from PBMCs served as the source of the TCR library. In this cohort, patients came from an endocrinology department located in Xi'an, China. The sample also formed part of further work on T cells in Graves' hyperthyroidism and ophthalmopathy.

The chain links TRBV20-1 to TRBJ2-1; D unclear. The sequence came from a woman younger than 45 with Graves disease. This material consisted of peripheral blood mononuclear cells (PBMCs), taken at new diagnosis, from a patient treated with antithyroid drugs. CDR3 in DNA: TGCAGTGCTAGAGGTTCGTTTCCCTACAATGAGCAGTTCTTC. This encodes CSARGSFPYNEQFF.